This T cell receptor beta chain was captured by sequencing in a study of blood T cell repertoires in COVID-19. Cohorts were based on clinical histories the participants reported. The study counted Cohort 3 donors as recovered given two negative PCRs, clearance, or symptom resolution. The method was immunoSEQ multiplex PCR; TCRdb's version includes in-frame clones alone and lacks a portion of them. The table shows 250,000 to 400,000 clones, with around nine tenths occurring only once. Germline CDR1 reads MNHEY; CDR2 reads SMNVEV (reference sequence). The V and J ends lost 2 bases and 4 bases, in that order; junction bases with no gene match: 13. The CDR3 has 17 amino acids.

This chain joins TRBV27 and TRBJ2-5, with 7 bases aligning to TRBD2. This TCR was sampled from a man aged 55-75 years who had recovered from COVID-19. The source material was PBMCs or T cells enriched from blood (not recorded which). The DNA for the CDR3 is TGTGCCAGCAGTTTAATGCAGAGAGCGGGGTCAAGAGAGACCCAGTACTTC. Translation gives CASSLMQRAGSRETQYF.